These T cell receptor beta chains were read from a single sample in a study of CD8 T cells in ankylosing spondylitis. MiXCR was run by TCRdb on the 5' RACE reads, yielding one entry per CDR3 protein. The sample carries nearly 350,000 distinct CDR3 sequences, roughly 14% recorded once. Input material: blood, either unsorted or a sorted T cell fraction (not recorded which). The receptors derive from a male donor with ankylosing spondylitis or in good health (not recorded which). CDR3s include the opening cysteine and the closing phenylalanine or tryptophan. Fields, in order: D gene, V gene, J gene, clone size, CDR3 protein, CDR3 DNA. The D gene is left open where the match is weak. Size is stated for part of the rows, as once, few or many counts, or as a class when the clone is expanded.

>-|TRBV10-3|TRBJ1-2|-
CAISVSGLGNGYTF
TGTGCCATCAGTGTATCGGGGCTTGGGAATGGCTACACCTTC
>-|TRBV3-1|TRBJ1-6|few
CASSQDAGTYNSPLHF
TGTGCCAGCAGCCAAGATGCAGGAACCTATAATTCACCCCTCCACTTT
>-|TRBV10-3|TRBJ2-3|-
CAISQTSITDTQYF
TGTGCCATCAGTCAGACTAGTATCACAGATACGCAGTATTTT
>-|TRBV14|TRBJ2-3|many
CASSGFSTDTQYF
TGTGCCAGCAGTGGCTTTAGCACAGATACGCAGTATTTT
>-|TRBV5-5|TRBJ2-7|few
CASSLGESPYEQYF
TGTGCCAGCAGCTTGGGAGAGTCTCCCTACGAGCAGTACTTC
>-|TRBV7-9|TRBJ1-2|-
CASTQWGNRPNYGYTF
TGTGCCAGCACCCAGTGGGGAAACAGACCTAACTATGGCTACACCTTC
>TRBD1|TRBV5-6|TRBJ2-5|-
CASSLRVRWTGAQETQYF
TGTGCCAGCAGCTTAAGGGTCCGGTGGACAGGGGCTCAGGAGACCCAGTACTTC
>TRBD2|TRBV4-1|TRBJ2-2|few
CASSQGASGGRGGELFF
TGCGCCAGCAGCCAAGGGGCTAGCGGGGGGCGCGGCGGGGAGCTGTTTTTT
>TRBD1|TRBV5-8|TRBJ1-4|-
CASSLALNRGTNEKLFF
TGTGCCAGCAGCTTGGCCCTGAACAGGGGAACTAATGAAAAACTGTTTTTT
>TRBD1|TRBV6-1|TRBJ2-1|-
CASSVDRGLYNEQFF
TGTGCCAGCAGTGTGGACAGGGGCCTATACAATGAGCAGTTCTTC
>-|TRBV9|TRBJ1-3|few
CASSVEGGRGNTIYF
TGTGCCAGCAGCGTAGAAGGTGGGCGAGGAAACACCATATATTTT
>-|TRBV6-5|TRBJ2-2|few
CASSYSWGATGELFF
TGTGCCAGCAGTTACTCGTGGGGGGCAACCGGGGAGCTGTTTTTT
>TRBD1|TRBV5-1|TRBJ2-7|few
CASSLSGTGVGEQYF
TGCGCCAGCAGCTTGTCCGGGACAGGGGTGGGAGAGCAGTACTTC
>TRBD2|TRBV4-1|TRBJ2-2|few
CASRLAGGPTGELFF
TGCGCCAGCAGATTGGCGGGGGGGCCCACCGGGGAGCTGTTTTTT
>-|TRBV6-5|TRBJ1-1|few
CASSYGRVSNTEAFF
TGTGCCAGCAGTTACGGCAGGGTATCTAACACTGAAGCTTTCTTT
>TRBD2|TRBV6-2/TRBV6-3|TRBJ2-3|many
CASSPRLAGGDTQYF
TGTGCCAGCAGCCCCCGATTGGCGGGAGGAGATACGCAGTATTTT
>TRBD2|TRBV5-1|TRBJ2-1|-
CASSFVAVAGFDEQFF
TGCGCCAGCAGCTTCGTAGCGGTAGCGGGGTTCGATGAGCAGTTCTTC
>-|TRBV12-3/TRBV12-4|TRBJ1-2|-
CASSFQGGNGYTF
TGTGCCAGCAGTTTCCAGGGAGGTAATGGCTACACCTTC
>-|TRBV12-3/TRBV12-4|TRBJ1-3|few
CASSLKGPSGNTIYF
TGTGCCAGCAGTTTAAAGGGACCCTCTGGAAACACCATATATTTT
>-|TRBV4-1|TRBJ2-3|-
CASSHAGDQITDTQYF
TGCGCCAGCAGCCACGCAGGAGACCAGATCACAGATACGCAGTATTTT
>-|TRBV20-1|TRBJ2-3|few
CSAWDRGTDTQYF
TGCAGTGCGTGGGACCGAGGCACAGATACGCAGTATTTT
>-|TRBV20-1|TRBJ2-5|-
CSAGRPYQETQYF
TGCAGTGCAGGTCGTCCGTACCAAGAGACCCAGTACTTC
>-|TRBV4-2|TRBJ1-5|many
CASSQDMGGSQPQHF
TGTGCCAGCAGCCAAGATATGGGGGGCTCTCAGCCCCAGCATTTT